The entry below describes one TCR beta chain. This sample was taken from a study of control samples from healthy donors and cancer patients. Sequencing was performed with immunoSEQ multiplex PCR; in TCRdb, only in-frame clones are kept and a portion is missing. The table records about 130,000 clones, approximately 92% of them present only once. With V trimmed by 7 bases and J by 3 bases, 7 bases remained unmatched. CDR1 is MGHRA and CDR2 is YSYEKL in the germline V gene. The CDR3 runs to 15 residues. The chain joins TRBV4-1 to TRBJ2-1, with 9 bases fitting TRBD2. The TCR was taken from an elderly man with head and neck cancer. The sample consisted of PBMCs. CDR3 bases: TGCGCCAGCAACGGAGCGGGAGGTTTCTACAATGAGCAGTTCTTC. It specifies CASNGAGGFYNEQFF.